This TCR beta chain was captured in a study of CD8+ T cells in alopecia areata. Study-wide points: An increase in clonality over normal scalp was evident in lesional scalp, especially alopecia totalis/universalis.

This CDR3 region has 17 residues. Germline-derived CDR1 and CDR2 are LGHNA and YNFKEQ. V was pared by 0 bases and J by 6 bases, with 20 bases between. Concerning this clone itself: Its antigen remains unknown.

cDNA reverse transcribed from extracted RNA served as the sequencing template. Generated by immunoSEQ multiplex PCR, the TCRdb table keeps only in-frame clones and is missing some. The sample consists of roughly 100,000 clones, roughly 50% of them appearing once. The sample consisted of CD4+ T cells sorted from blood. The sequence derives from a human donor in good health. V usage is TRBV4-2 and J usage is TRBJ1-1; D possibly corresponds to TRBD1 (6 bases). CDR3 residues: CASSQDSFQQGRAEAFF. DNA for the CDR3: TGTGCCAGCAGCCAAGATTCCTTCCAACAGGGCAGGGCTGAAGCTTTCTTT.